This T cell receptor beta chain emerged from a study of regulatory dendritic cells for organ transplantation. Libraries were prepared by immunoSEQ multiplex PCR; TCRdb keeps only in-frame clonotypes and omits some of them. The table includes about 30,000 clones, roughly 85% detected once. The CDR3 covers 19 residues. CDR1 and CDR2 (germline): LGHNA, YSLEER. V was clipped by 0 bases and J by 2 bases; unmatched bases: 9. Study results and caveats: Considerable individual heterogeneity was seen in alloreactive memory CD8+ T cells. Memory CD8+ clonal expansion seemed more limited with regulatory than mature dendritic cells. Memory T cells were less diverse than naive, with memory CD8+ most oligoclonal.

CD4+ or CD8+ T cells were sorted as naive CD45RA+ or memory CD45RO+. Note on this clone: Antigen unknown.

This clonotype was obtained from a human donor in good health. Sequenced sample: memory CD4+ T cells from blood. This sample's subset: CD45RO+ memory T cells. The chain uses TRBV4-3 and TRBJ2-6; 8 bases fit TRBD2. CDR3 nucleotides: TGCGCCAGCAGCCAAGATACCTTCCGGGGGGGCGCTGGGGCCAACGTCCTGACTTTC. Its protein is CASSQDTFRGGAGANVLTF.